The 6 T cell receptor beta chains below were found in one sample sequenced in a study of cytomegalovirus exposure and HLA in healthy donors. Primers: 60 Vbeta forward and 13 Jbeta reverse. TCRdb's table, derived via immunoSEQ multiplex PCR, lists solely in-frame clones and lacks some. The data hold roughly 160,000 clones, with approximately 81% observed a single time. The specimen was PBMCs. Receptor source: a female donor in good health and CMV-seronegative.

The chain uses TRBV23-1 and TRBJ1-2; tentative D call: TRBD1 (5 bases). TRBV23-1 is noted as an ORF with a role that remains uncertain. Trimming cost V 6 bases and J 5 bases, with 19 bases left between them. The CDR3 covers 15 residues. Here the CDR3 reads CASSPDSPAGYGYTF. In nucleotides, the CDR3 is TGCGCCAGCAGCCCCGACAGTCCCGCTGGATATGGCTACACCTTC.

CDR3 protein: CASSYGQWGSYEQYF. The CDR3 DNA is TGTGCCAGCAGTTACGGACAGTGGGGCTCCTACGAGCAGTACTTC. V gene TRBV6-5 combines with J gene TRBJ2-7; possible D gene TRBD1, 6 bases. Trimming removed 2 bases from V and 0 bases from J, with 11 bases in between. The CDR3 runs 15 residues. From germline, CDR1 is MNHEY and CDR2 SVGAGI.

This chain connects TRBV27 to TRBJ1-1, with D possibly being TRBD1 (6 bases). This CDR3 contains 15 residues. Germline V lookup: CDR1 MNHEY, CDR2 SMNVEV (reference sequence). Trimming removed 4 bases at V and 5 bases at J, with 17 bases between. CDR3 nucleotide sequence: TGTGCCAGCAGTTCAGCGGGGGCAGGGACGACTGAAGCTTTCTTT. Its protein is CASSSAGAGTTEAFF.

The chain has TRBV19 and TRBJ2-7; 9 bases are a match to TRBD1. Germline loops: CDR1 LNHDA, CDR2 SQIVND (reference sequence). J lost 3 bases, V lost 6 bases, and 9 bases had no gene match. The CDR3 length is 15 residues. CDR3 nucleotide sequence: TGTGCCAGTAGGCCCACCGGGACAGGGAGCTACGAGCAGTACTTC. It specifies CASRPTGTGSYEQYF.

This chain joins TRBV5-4 and TRBJ2-3; maybe TRBD1 (6 bases). There are 16 residues in the CDR3. The germline V gene encodes CDR1 SGHNT and CDR2 YYREEE (reference sequence). V lost 6 bases, J lost 3 bases, and 20 bases lay in between. The CDR3 region has the DNA TGTGCCAGCACTCCCACCCCAGGGGCCGGGACAGATACGCAGTATTTT. Translated: CASTPTPGAGTDTQYF.

The CDR3 nucleotides are TGTGCCAGCAGTGGCCGGGATCAGCCCGACGAGCAGTACTTC. This sequence encodes CASSGRDQPDEQYF. This chain connects TRBV2 to TRBJ2-7; a weak D match, TRBD2 (5 bases). The CDR3 spans 14 residues. Germline assignment: CDR1 SNHLY and CDR2 FYNNEI. V lost 4 bases and J 5 bases, leaving 15 bases between the germline ends.